What follows are 30 T cell receptor beta chains derived from one specimen sequenced in a study of CD8+ T cells in alopecia areata. RNA extraction was followed by reverse transcription into cDNA, which acted as the sequencing template. Sequencing used immunoSEQ multiplex PCR; TCRdb keeps in-frame clones, though not all of them. The table includes more than 130,000 clones, about four fifths detected once. As for treatment: oral pan-JAK inhibitor, 5-10 mg twice daily. The sample consisted of CD8+ T cells sorted from blood, taken at week 4, from a patient treated with tofacitinib. Receptors were obtained from a human donor with alopecia areata.

The count of this clone is one. This chain joins TRBV29-1 and TRBJ2-3; possible D gene TRBD2, 6 bases. This CDR3 region has 12 residues. V was trimmed by 4 bases and J by 3 bases, leaving 8 bases between them. Germline V gene sequence: CDR1 SQVTM, CDR2 ANQGSEA. CDR3 in amino acids: CSVVLATDTQYF. The CDR3 nucleotides read TGCAGCGTTGTACTAGCTACAGATACGCAGTATTTT.

This chain links TRBV7-8 with TRBJ2-1; TRBD2 is a possible D gene (7 bases). V was trimmed by 3 bases and J by 8 bases, leaving 14 bases between them. This CDR3 region has 14 residues. Germline V gives CDR1 SGHVS, CDR2 FQNEAQ. CDR3 region: CASSLDSGEYEQFF. CDR3 DNA: TGTGCCAGCAGCTTGGACAGCGGGGAGTATGAGCAGTTCTTC.

J is TRBJ2-5 and V is TRBV7-8, with 7 bases that match TRBD2. Trimming took 5 bases from V and 4 from J; bases not matched to a gene: 7. The CDR3 spans 14 residues. The germline V gene encodes CDR1 SGHVS and CDR2 FQNEAQ. The CDR3 region has the DNA TGTGCCAGCAGCCCCAGGACTAGGAGAGAGACCCAGTACTTC. It codes for CASSPRTRRETQYF. Full variable domain (rest looked up from reference TRBV7-8 and TRBJ2-5): GAGVSQSPRYKVAKRGQDVALRCDPISGHVSLFWYQQALGQGPEFLTYFQNEAQLDKSGLPSDRFFAERPEGSVSTLKIQRTQQEDSAVYLCASSPRTRRETQYFGPGTRLLVL.

The rearrangement uses TRBV12-5 and TRBJ1-4; D is undetermined. CDR3 length equals 11 residues. With 2 bases removed from V and 5 bases from J, the gap between germline ends came to 0 bases. Germline values: CDR1 LGHNT, CDR2 FRNRAP. CDR3 DNA: TGTGCTAGTGGTTTGAATGAAAAACTGTTTTTT. Amino acid sequence: CASGLNEKLFF.

In its sample, this clone was seen once. This chain joins TRBV7-9 and TRBJ2-2, with TRBD2 identical over 8 bases. CDR3 size: 15 residues. Trimming removed 0 bases from V and 6 bases from J; junction bases left unmatched: 3. Germline V gives CDR1 SEHNR, CDR2 FQNEAQ (reference sequence). CDR3 in DNA: TGTGCCAGCAGCTTAGCCGGGGGGGGCCCCGGGGAGCTGTTTTTT. Translated, it gives CASSLAGGGPGELFF.

This clone was observed a few times. V and J are TRBV29-1 and TRBJ1-5, with D perhaps matching TRBD1 (5 bases). Per the germline V gene, CDR1 is SQVTM and CDR2 is ANQGSEA. The CDR3 covers 15 residues. With 6 bases removed from V and 4 bases from J, the gap between germline ends came to 19 bases. The CDR3 loop is CSVPFMTEMNQPQHF. The CDR3 DNA reads TGCAGCGTCCCTTTCATGACAGAGATGAATCAGCCCCAGCATTTT. Using reference TRBV29-1 and TRBJ1-5 for the parts outside the CDR3, the full variable domain is SAVISQKPSRDICQRGTSLTIQCQVDSQVTMMFWYRQQPGQSLTLIATANQGSEATYESGFVIDKFPISRPNLTFSTLTVSNMSPEDSSIYLCSVPFMTEMNQPQHFGDGTRLSIL.

The genes are TRBV29-1 and TRBJ2-5; the D gene is possibly TRBD2 (7 bases). The CDR3 loop spans 15 amino acids. V was trimmed by 5 bases and J by 5 bases, leaving 21 bases between them. In germline, CDR1 is SQVTM, CDR2 ANQGSEA. The CDR3 sequence is CSVLGLTGGWETQYF. The CDR3, as DNA: TGCAGCGTTTTGGGCCTGACGGGGGGCTGGGAGACCCAGTACTTC.

This chain links TRBV7-2 with TRBJ1-5; no clear D. V was trimmed by 1 base and J by 4 bases, leaving 11 bases between them. There are 15 residues in the CDR3. Germline-derived CDR1 and CDR2 are SGHTA and FQGNSA. The CDR3 DNA follows: TGTGCCAGCAGCTTAGGAGAGGCCCGAAATCAGCCCCAGCATTTT. Translating gives CASSLGEARNQPQHF.

The chain has TRBV2 and TRBJ2-3; D not certain. CDR1 and CDR2 (germline): SNHLY, FYNNEI. The CDR3 consists of 13 residues. Trimming removed 4 bases from V and 2 bases from J, with 7 bases in between. CDR3 DNA sequence: TGTGCCAGCAGTGCTAGTAACACAGATACGCAGTATTTT. Translating it yields CASSASNTDTQYF.

The chain employs TRBV29-1 and TRBJ2-7; tentatively, D is TRBD1 (5 bases). V gave up 0 bases and J gave up 4 bases, with 10 bases separating them. CDR1 SQVTM and CDR2 ANQGSEA come from the germline V gene. The CDR3 contains 13 residues. CDR3 loop: CSVEDETEYEQYF. The CDR3 nucleotides are TGCAGCGTTGAAGATGAGACAGAGTACGAGCAGTACTTC.

The chain carries TRBV7-9 and TRBJ1-3; 8 bases align to TRBD1. Per germline, CDR1 SEHNR and CDR2 FQNEAQ (reference sequence). After removal of 5 bases from V and 4 bases from J, the junction contained 10 bases not matched to a gene. The CDR3 runs to 16 residues. The CDR3 DNA sequence: TGTGCCAGCAGCCCACCGCCAGGACAGGGCGGAAACACCATATATTTT. Residues: CASSPPPGQGGNTIYF.

This clone was recorded once. This sequence joins TRBV6-5 and TRBJ1-2; 9 positions agree with TRBD1. The CDR3 has 14 residues. Germline assignment: CDR1 MNHEY and CDR2 SVGAGI. V lost 11 bases, J lost 5 bases, and 12 bases stayed unmatched. The CDR3 sequence: CAGKQGARVYGYTF. For the CDR3, the DNA is TGTGCCGGAAAACAGGGGGCTAGAGTATATGGCTACACCTTC.

The CDR3 bases are TGTGCCAGCAGCCCGGGACAGGGTTTTGATGAGCAGTTCTTC. Residues: CASSPGQGFDEQFF. The chain has TRBV9 and TRBJ2-1; 9 bases line up with TRBD1. The CDR3 covers 14 residues. Germline V gives CDR1 SGDLS, CDR2 YYNGEE. Losses at the gene ends were 4 bases for V and 8 bases for J; bases not matched to a gene: 7.

This clone was observed a handful of times. This chain uses TRBV29-1 with TRBJ2-3; possibly TRBD1 for D (6 bases). The CDR3 is made up of 14 amino acids. Germline V gene data show CDR1 as SQVTM and CDR2 as ANQGSEA. Between the trimmed V and J ends, which lost 4 bases and 3 bases, there was a span of 14 bases. In nucleotides, the CDR3 is TGCAGCGTTGTCCCGACACAGGGAACAGATACGCAGTATTTT. Its protein product is CSVVPTQGTDTQYF.

The chain recombines TRBV25-1 with TRBJ2-1; D remains ambiguous. The germline V gene encodes CDR1 MGHDK and CDR2 SYGVNS. The ends were cut back, 0 bases at V and 5 bases at J, with 14 bases in the middle. The length of the CDR3 is 16 residues. As DNA, the CDR3 is TGTGCCAGCAGTGAATATGGGGATAGGATTCACAATGAGCAGTTCTTC. It yields the protein CASSEYGDRIHNEQFF.

This clone has a handful of counts. The chain is built from TRBV7-2 and TRBJ2-7, with a weak D call TRBD1 (5 bases). The CDR3 loop spans 15 amino acids. Germline V CDR1 and CDR2: SGHTA, FQGNSA. V lost 5 bases and J lost 2, with 16 bases in between. CDR3 nucleotide sequence: TGTGCCAGCAGCCCTGATCAAGGGGTTGCCTACGAGCAGTACTTC. Amino acid sequence: CASSPDQGVAYEQYF.

The V gene is TRBV7-8, the J gene TRBJ2-2; D gene unclear. The CDR3 totals 16 residues. V lost 0 bases, J lost 2 bases, and 10 bases lay in between. From germline, CDR1 is SGHVS and CDR2 FQNEAQ. The CDR3 protein is CASSLASGINTGELFF. The CDR3 nucleotides are TGTGCCAGCAGCTTAGCCAGTGGGATAAACACCGGGGAGCTGTTTTTT.

This clone was observed a single time. The chain links TRBV5-4 to TRBJ2-5; 7 nucleotides line up with TRBD1. Germline CDR1 SGHNT, CDR2 YYREEE (reference sequence). This CDR3 region has 14 residues. With V trimmed by 3 bases and J by 3 bases, 5 bases remained unmatched. CDR3 sequence reads: CASSWGTVEETQYF. Here the CDR3 DNA reads TGTGCCAGCAGCTGGGGGACAGTCGAAGAGACCCAGTACTTC.

This clone rates as medium-sized (0.01 to 0.1%). The chain is built from TRBV7-3 and TRBJ1-3; D remains unclear. The V gene's germline CDR1 is SGHTA and CDR2 FQGTGA. V was clipped by 5 bases and J by 2 bases, with 22 bases between them. The CDR3 consists of 18 residues. CDR3 loop: CASSPTSLPGSAGNTIYF. DNA of the CDR3: TGTGCCAGCAGCCCAACGTCACTCCCAGGATCGGCTGGAAACACCATATATTTT. Looking up the rest from reference TRBV7-3 and TRBJ1-3 gives the full variable domain: GAGVSQTPSNKVTEKGKYVELRCDPISGHTALYWYRQSLGQGPEFLIYFQGTGAADDSGLPNDRFFAVRPEGSVSTLKIQRTERGDSAVYLCASSPTSLPGSAGNTIYFGEGSWLTVV.

This chain uses TRBV4-3 with TRBJ2-7, with a weak D call TRBD1 (5 bases). The CDR3 consists of 16 residues. V was cut by 0 bases and J by 8 bases, with 20 bases left in between. Germline CDR1 reads LGHNA; CDR2 reads YSLEER. The CDR3 reads CASSQDQGGFGPQQYF. The CDR3 nucleotides read TGCGCCAGCAGCCAAGATCAGGGCGGATTTGGGCCTCAGCAGTACTTC.

The sample holds a few counts of this clone. The chain is built from TRBV29-1 and TRBJ1-1, with D possibly TRBD1 on 5 matching bases. The V gene lost 3 bases and the J gene lost 4 bases, with 9 bases spanning the gap. The CDR3 is 12 residues long. Germline CDR1 and CDR2: SQVTM and ANQGSEA. The CDR3 sequence: CSVELQGTEAFF. For the CDR3, the DNA is TGCAGCGTTGAGCTGCAGGGCACTGAAGCTTTCTTT.

This chain uses TRBV2 with TRBJ2-7; D gene uncertain. Germline assignment: CDR1 SNHLY and CDR2 FYNNEI. With 4 bases removed from V and 2 bases from J, the gap between germline ends came to 12 bases. CDR3 length: 14 amino acids. CDR3 bases: TGTGCCAGCAGTGTTCGGATTTCTACCTACGAGCAGTACTTC. It specifies CASSVRISTYEQYF.

This chain joins TRBV7-9 and TRBJ2-3; D might be TRBD2 (6 bases). V lost 3 bases and J 3 bases, leaving 10 bases between the germline ends. The CDR3 spans 14 residues. The germline gives CDR1 SEHNR, CDR2 FQNEAQ (reference sequence). CDR3 sequence reads: CASSFAGLTDTQYF. Here the CDR3 DNA reads TGTGCCAGCAGCTTCGCGGGGCTGACAGATACGCAGTATTTT. Filled out from reference TRBV7-9 and TRBJ2-3, the complete variable domain reads DTGVSQNPRHKITKRGQNVTFRCDPISEHNRLYWYRQTLGQGPEFLTYFQNEAQLEKSRLLSDRFSAERPKGSFSTLEIQRTEQGDSAMYLCASSFAGLTDTQYFGPGTRLTVL.

This rearrangement joins TRBV19 to TRBJ1-1, with TRBD1 identical over 10 bases. The CDR3 covers 17 residues. V lost 7 bases, J lost 3 bases, and 14 bases stayed unmatched. The V gene's germline CDR1 is LNHDA and CDR2 SQIVND (reference sequence). DNA of the CDR3: TGTGCCAGTACCAAAATACGGGACAGGGGTAAGGACACTGAAGCTTTCTTT. This gives the protein CASTKIRDRGKDTEAFF.

The chain uses TRBV5-1 and TRBJ2-5, with TRBD1 matching over 12 bases. V was pared by 4 bases and J by 5 bases, with 3 bases of the junction left unmatched. The germline gives CDR1 SGHRS, CDR2 YFSETQ. The CDR3 spans 14 residues. The CDR3 reads CASSQGTGGETQYF. DNA of the CDR3: TGCGCCAGCAGCCAAGGGACAGGGGGCGAGACCCAGTACTTC.

There are a few counts of this clone. The genes are TRBV15 and TRBJ2-5; D might be TRBD2 (6 bases). The germline gives CDR1 LNHNV, CDR2 YYDKDF (reference sequence). The CDR3 length is 14 residues. Trimming cost V 3 bases and J 2 bases, with 10 bases left between them. The CDR3 loop reads CATSSGGLQETQYF. In DNA, the CDR3 is TGTGCCACCAGCAGCGGGGGTCTACAAGAGACCCAGTACTTC. The full variable domain, in which reference TRBV15 and TRBJ2-5 provide the parts outside the CDR3, is DAMVIQNPRYQVTQFGKPVTLSCSQTLNHNVMYWYQQKSSQAPKLLFHYYDKDFNNEADTPDNFQSRRPNTSFCFLDIRSPGLGDTAMYLCATSSGGLQETQYFGPGTRLLVL.

This clone was seen once. V gene TRBV27 combines with J gene TRBJ2-7, with no clear D. Per the germline V gene, CDR1 is MNHEY and CDR2 is SMNVEV (reference sequence). V was shortened by 5 bases and J by 2 bases, with 7 bases between the two germline ends. This CDR3 is 12 amino acids long. Here the CDR3 reads CASSADTYEQYF. The DNA for the CDR3 is TGTGCCAGCAGTGCCGATACCTACGAGCAGTACTTC.

This chain links TRBV2 with TRBJ1-1; 8 bases line up with TRBD1. This CDR3 region has 16 residues. V lost 6 bases, J lost 1 base, and 10 bases stayed unmatched. The V gene's germline CDR1 is SNHLY and CDR2 FYNNEI. The CDR3: CASRGTTGGPNTEAFF. The DNA for the CDR3 is TGTGCCAGCAGAGGTACTACAGGGGGGCCGAACACTGAAGCTTTCTTT.

This clone has a single count. The CDR3 protein is CASSLAGTGSKDTQYF. The CDR3 DNA reads TGTGCCAGCAGCTTGGCCGGGACAGGGTCCAAAGATACGCAGTATTTT. This sequence joins TRBV5-6 and TRBJ2-3; 9 positions match TRBD1. J lost 5 bases, V lost 0 bases, and 7 bases had no gene match. CDR1 and CDR2 (germline): SGHDT, YYEEEE. This CDR3 is 16 amino acids long.

V and J are TRBV13 and TRBJ2-5, with D possibly matching TRBD2 (6 bases). V lost 5 bases, J lost 7 bases, and 17 bases lay in between. Germline CDR1 is PRHDT and CDR2 is FYEKMQ (reference sequence). This CDR3 is built from 14 residues. CDR3 coding DNA: TGTGCCAGCAGCCCGACTCCCGGGGGAGGGACCCAGTACTTC. Encoded protein: CASSPTPGGGTQYF.